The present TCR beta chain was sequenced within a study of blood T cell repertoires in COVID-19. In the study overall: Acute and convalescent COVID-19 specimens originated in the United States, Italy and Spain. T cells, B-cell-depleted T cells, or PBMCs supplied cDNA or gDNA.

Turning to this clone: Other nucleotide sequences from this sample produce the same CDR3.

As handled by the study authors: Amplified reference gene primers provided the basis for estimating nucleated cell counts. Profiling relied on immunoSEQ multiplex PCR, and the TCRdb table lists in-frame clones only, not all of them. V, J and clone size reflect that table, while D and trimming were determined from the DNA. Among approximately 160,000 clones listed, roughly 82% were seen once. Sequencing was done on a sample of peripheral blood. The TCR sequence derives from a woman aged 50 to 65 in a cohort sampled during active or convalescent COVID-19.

In DNA form, the CDR3 reads TGTGCCAGTAGTATCAGGGACGAGCAGTACTTC. The encoded protein is CASSIRDEQYF. The chain employs TRBV19 and TRBJ2-7, with a tentative D call TRBD1 (5 bases). The CDR3 consists of 11 residues. The germline V gene encodes CDR1 LNHDA and CDR2 SQIVND (reference sequence). V lost 3 bases and J lost 5, with 5 bases in between.